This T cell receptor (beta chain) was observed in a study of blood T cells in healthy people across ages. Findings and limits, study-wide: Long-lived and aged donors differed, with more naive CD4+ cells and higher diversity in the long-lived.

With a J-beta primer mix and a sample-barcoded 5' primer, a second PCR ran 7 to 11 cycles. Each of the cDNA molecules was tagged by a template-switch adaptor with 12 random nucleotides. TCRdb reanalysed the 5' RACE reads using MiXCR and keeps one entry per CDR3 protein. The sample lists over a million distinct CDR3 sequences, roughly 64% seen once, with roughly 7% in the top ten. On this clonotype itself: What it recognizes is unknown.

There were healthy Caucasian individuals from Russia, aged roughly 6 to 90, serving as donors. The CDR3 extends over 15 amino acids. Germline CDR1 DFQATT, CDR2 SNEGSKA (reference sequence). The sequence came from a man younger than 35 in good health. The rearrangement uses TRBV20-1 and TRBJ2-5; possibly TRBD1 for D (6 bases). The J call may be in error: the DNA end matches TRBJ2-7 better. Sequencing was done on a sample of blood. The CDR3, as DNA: TGCAGTGCTAGAGCTTCCGGGACATTAGACTACGAGCAGTACTTC. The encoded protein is CSARASGTLDYEQYF.